This is a list of T cell receptor beta chains from one sample in a study of CD8 T cells in ankylosing spondylitis. Via MiXCR, TCRdb re-called the 5' RACE reads, giving one row per CDR3 protein. The table lists some 840,000 distinct CDR3 sequences, about 10% of them singletons. Sequenced sample: blood, either unsorted or a sorted T cell fraction (not recorded which). The receptors here all came from a male donor with ankylosing spondylitis. The CDR3 runs from the conserved cysteine through the conserved F or W. Fields, in order: J gene, V gene, clone size, D gene, CDR3 DNA, CDR3 protein. D genes are given only for firm matches. Clone size is not always given. Where it is, it says once, few, many or a class for expanded clones.

>TRBJ2-1|TRBV7-2|once|TRBD2
TGTGCCAGCAGTCGGATGGAGAGCGGGAGGTTTGAGCAGTTCTTC
CASSRMESGRFEQFF
>TRBJ2-2|TRBV5-8|NA|NA
TGTGCCGGAAAAAGGAGTATCACCGGGGAGCTGTTTTTT
CAGKRSITGELFF
>TRBJ1-1|TRBV20-1|few|TRBD1
TGCAGTGCTAGAGATTCAAATGGACAGGGGGCGAACACTGAAGCTTTCTTT
CSARDSNGQGANTEAFF
>TRBJ2-1|TRBV4-2|many|NA
TGTGCCAGCAGCCAGGAATATGAGTTCCAATACAATGAGCAGTTCTTC
CASSQEYEFQYNEQFF
>TRBJ2-1|TRBV10-3|NA|TRBD2
TGTGCCATCGCGCCGGCGCTAACTAGCGGGGGGCCCTCCAGCTCCTACAATGAGCAGTTCTTC
CAIAPALTSGGPSSSYNEQFF
>TRBJ2-7|TRBV10-3|few|NA
TGTGCCATCAGTGAAAACGTGGCGGAGCAGTACTTC
CAISENVAEQYF
>TRBJ1-2|TRBV28|many|NA
TGTGCCAGCAGTACCCAGGACGGGGACGGCTACACCTTC
CASSTQDGDGYTF
>TRBJ2-1|TRBV6-5|NA|NA
TGTGCCAGCAGTTACTCCGGGGGACCCTACAATGAGCAGTTCTTC
CASSYSGGPYNEQFF
>TRBJ2-7|TRBV12-3/TRBV12-4|NA|NA
TGTGCCAGCAGTTCAGGGCTAGCGCCGAACTACGAGCAGTACTTC
CASSSGLAPNYEQYF
>TRBJ2-5|TRBV10-3|NA|NA
TGTGCCACCCGGAGGGGCGGAGAGACCCAGTACTTC
CATRRGGETQYF
>TRBJ2-3|TRBV5-1|many|NA
TGCGCCAGCAGCCGCGGCCCCACAGATACGCAGTATTTT
CASSRGPTDTQYF
>TRBJ2-4|TRBV7-3|NA|NA
TGTGCCAGCAGCCCAGGACCGGAACCCTATGCCAAAAACATTCAGTACTTC
CASSPGPEPYAKNIQYF
>TRBJ2-5|TRBV5-5|few|NA
TGTGCCAGCAGCTTCCTAGCGAACGCGATCGAGACCCAGTACTTC
CASSFLANAIETQYF
>TRBJ2-7|TRBV7-2|many|NA
TGTGCCAGCAGCTTAAGTGTCTCCTCCTACGAGCAGTACTTC
CASSLSVSSYEQYF
>TRBJ2-2|TRBV7-8|NA|TRBD1
TGTGCCAGCAGCTTACCCCGGGGACAGGGTTTCACCGGGGAGCTGTTTTTT
CASSLPRGQGFTGELFF
>TRBJ2-4|TRBV9|many|NA
TGTGCCAGCAGCGTAGATATGGCGGACCACGAAAACATTCAGTACTTC
CASSVDMADHENIQYF
>TRBJ2-1|TRBV7-2|many|NA
TGTGCCAGCAGCTTGGTCAGGGGTGAGCAGTTCTTC
CASSLVRGEQFF
>TRBJ2-3|TRBV2|NA|TRBD2
TGTGCCAGCACCATGACTAGCGGGGGGGCGAATACGCAGTATTTT
CASTMTSGGANTQYF
>TRBJ1-2|TRBV20-1|many|NA
TGCAGGGGGGGGGCAGTCGGCTATGGCTACACCTTC
CRGGAVGYGYTF
>TRBJ1-1|TRBV20-1|NA|NA
TGCAGTGCTTACAGCGACACTGAAGCTTTCTTT
CSAYSDTEAFF
>TRBJ2-2|TRBV11-2|few|NA
TGTGCCAGCAGCGCAGGGGAGGGGTGGGACACCGGGGAGCTGTTTTTT
CASSAGEGWDTGELFF
>TRBJ2-5|TRBV20-1|few|NA
TGCAGTGCTAGAGATCGGGCTAGCCAGACCCAGTACTTC
CSARDRASQTQYF
>TRBJ1-2|TRBV18|few|NA
TGTGCCAGCTCACCGCGACTTAACGAAGGCTACACCTTC
CASSPRLNEGYTF
>TRBJ1-2|TRBV9|NA|NA
TGTGCCAGCAGCGTAGACGGGGCGCGGGATGGTAACTATGGCTACACCTTC
CASSVDGARDGNYGYTF
>TRBJ1-2|TRBV6-5|NA|NA
TGTGCCAGCAGTTACGACAGGACAGTCCGAGGCTACACCTTC
CASSYDRTVRGYTF
>TRBJ2-1|TRBV27|NA|NA
TGTGCCAGCAGTTCAGTTTACGATAATGAGCAGTTCTTC
CASSSVYDNEQFF